Listed below are T cell receptor beta chains from one sample, sequenced in a study of CD8 T cells in Susac syndrome. TCRdb reprocessed the immunoSEQ multiplex PCR reads with MiXCR, giving one entry per CDR3 protein. The table includes about 120,000 distinct CDR3 sequences, under 95% detected once. Sequencing was done on a sample of CD8+ T cells from PBMCs. The receptors come from a human donor in good health. CDR3s include the opening cysteine and the closing phenylalanine or tryptophan. Each record gives: clone size, V gene, J gene, D gene, CDR3 DNA, CDR3 protein. The D gene is left open where the match is weak. Only some rows state a clone size, as once, few, many or a class for expanded clones.

few	TRBV3-1	TRBJ2-7	-	TGTGCCAGCAGCCAAAACCTGCAGGGTTACGAGCAGTACTTC	CASSQNLQGYEQYF
once	TRBV12-3/TRBV12-4	TRBJ2-7	-	TGTGCCAGCAGTTTCTTGGTGAGCCGGGAGCAGTACTTC	CASSFLVSREQYF
-	TRBV7-9	TRBJ2-7	-	TGTGCCGTCGACAGGAACCGTCCCTACGAGCAGTACTTC	CAVDRNRPYEQYF
-	TRBV10-3	TRBJ2-5	-	TGTGCCATCAGTGAGGAGACAGGGAGGCACCAGTACTTC	CAISEETGRHQYF
-	TRBV7-2	TRBJ2-6	-	TGTGCCAGCAGCCGATACACTAGTTCAGGGGCCAACGTCCTGACTTTC	CASSRYTSSGANVLTF
once	TRBV9	TRBJ2-6	-	TGTGCCAGCAGCAGTAAATACAGCTTCTCTGGGGCCAACGTCCTGACTTTC	CASSSKYSFSGANVLTF
-	TRBV30	TRBJ2-3	TRBD2	TGTGCCTGGAGCACAGCGGGGGGTTCACGCTCAGATACGCAGTATTTT	CAWSTAGGSRSDTQYF
-	TRBV19	TRBJ1-5	-	TGTGCCAGTTCACCGGGGGGGATACAGCCCCAGCATTTT	CASSPGGIQPQHF
-	TRBV5-1	TRBJ2-7	-	TGCGCCAGCAGCTTGGTCAGGGACGGCTTCATGGGCGAGCAGTACTTC	CASSLVRDGFMGEQYF
-	TRBV7-8	TRBJ2-1	-	TGTGCCAGCAGCTTAGACTCCTCTTTGGGGGGGCCAGAGGACAATGAGCAGTTCTTC	CASSLDSSLGGPEDNEQFF
-	TRBV7-2	TRBJ1-2	-	TGTGCCAGCAGCTTAGCGCTCCATGGCTACACCTTC	CASSLALHGYTF
-	TRBV5-5	TRBJ1-5	-	TGTGCCAGCAGCTTGGAGAGGGATCAGCCCCAGCATTTT	CASSLERDQPQHF
once	TRBV9	TRBJ2-5	-	TGTGCCAGCAGCGTAGACTCCGCGCCAAAGACCCAGTACTTC	CASSVDSAPKTQYF
-	TRBV28	TRBJ1-5	-	TGTGCCAGCAGTTTCCTCGGGGGGAATCAGCCCCAGCATTTT	CASSFLGGNQPQHF
-	TRBV12-3/TRBV12-4	TRBJ2-2	-	TGTGCCAGCAATCTCCAGCAAACCGGGGAGCTGTTTTTT	CASNLQQTGELFF
-	TRBV12-3/TRBV12-4	TRBJ1-1	-	TGTGCCAGCAGTACAGGGTTCGGAACTGAAGCTTTCTTT	CASSTGFGTEAFF
-	TRBV6-6	TRBJ2-7	TRBD1	TGTGCCAGCAGTTACTCGGGGACAGGGGGTTGGGAGCAGTACTTC	CASSYSGTGGWEQYF
-	TRBV5-1	TRBJ2-6	TRBD1	TGCGCCAGCAGCGGGACAGGGAGCTCTGGGGCCAACGTCCTGACTTTC	CASSGTGSSGANVLTF
-	TRBV27	TRBJ2-7	TRBD2	TGTGCCAGCAGTTTAATTAGCGGGGGGACCTACGAGCAGTACTTC	CASSLISGGTYEQYF
-	TRBV13	TRBJ1-1	-	TGTGCCAGCAGCTTGAGATCCAATAGGAACACTGAAGCTTTCTTT	CASSLRSNRNTEAFF
-	TRBV20-1	TRBJ2-3	-	TGCAGTGCTAGTAGTAGAGACCCCACAGATACGCAGTATTTT	CSASSRDPTDTQYF
-	TRBV7-9	TRBJ2-7	-	TGTGCCAGCAGCTTTAACTACGAGCAGTACTTC	CASSFNYEQYF
-	TRBV20-1	TRBJ2-4	-	TGCAGTGCTCGGCAGGTCCAAAACATTCAGTACTTC	CSARQVQNIQYF
-	TRBV7-8	TRBJ2-1	TRBD2	TGTGCCAGCAGCATCCGAGCGGGAGAAACCTACAATGAGCAGTTCTTC	CASSIRAGETYNEQFF
few	TRBV7-3	TRBJ1-4	-	TGTGCCAGCAGCGCCCCTAATGAAAAACTGTTTTTT	CASSAPNEKLFF
-	TRBV7-9	TRBJ2-5	-	TGTGCCAGCAGCCACCCGGTCGCGGGAGAGACCCAGTACTTC	CASSHPVAGETQYF
-	TRBV5-6	TRBJ2-3	TRBD2	TGTGCCAGCAGCCTTAGCGGGGGCCCAGATACGCAGTATTTT	CASSLSGGPDTQYF
-	TRBV7-2	TRBJ2-7	-	TGTGCCAGCAGCTTCCCAGGACTACAGGGCTACGAGCAGTACTTC	CASSFPGLQGYEQYF
-	TRBV30	TRBJ2-3	TRBD1	TGTGCCTGGAGCCTGAGACAGGGCGCAGATACGCAGTATTTT	CAWSLRQGADTQYF
-	TRBV11-1	TRBJ1-1	-	TGTGCCAGCAGCTTAGCGGAGGCGGGCTTTAACACTGAAGCTTTCTTT	CASSLAEAGFNTEAFF
-	TRBV27	TRBJ2-7	TRBD1	TGTGCCAGCACCCGGGACAGGGGGTACAACGAGCAGTACTTC	CASTRDRGYNEQYF
-	TRBV6-2/TRBV6-3	TRBJ1-1	-	TGTGCCAGCAGTTATAGGGGCCCTGAAGCTTTCTTT	CASSYRGPEAFF
-	TRBV29-1	TRBJ1-2	-	TGCAGCGTAGGGTCCTCTTGGGGCTACACCTTC	CSVGSSWGYTF
-	TRBV19	TRBJ2-7	-	TGTGCCAGTAGTGCCGGCGGGACAGCCTACGAGCAGTACTTC	CASSAGGTAYEQYF
-	TRBV3-1	TRBJ2-5	TRBD2	TGTGCCAGCAGCGCAGGGACTAGCGGGGGCTATGAGACCCAGTACTTC	CASSAGTSGGYETQYF
-	TRBV12-3/TRBV12-4	TRBJ1-1	TRBD1	TGTGCCAGCAGTGTGACAGGGGGCGGCTCGGTTGAAGCTTTCTTT	CASSVTGGGSVEAFF
-	TRBV12-5	TRBJ1-1	-	TGTGCTAGTTCGTCAGTCCCAGGGTTAGTCGGTGCTTTCTTT	CASSSVPGLVGAFF
-	TRBV6-1	TRBJ2-6	TRBD2	TGTGCCAGCACCTTGGGGGGGTCAGGGGCCAACGTCCTGACTTTC	CASTLGGSGANVLTF
-	TRBV29-1	TRBJ1-5	-	TGCAGCGTCCTGGATCAGAGCAATCAGCCCCAGCATTTT	CSVLDQSNQPQHF
-	TRBV13	TRBJ1-5	-	TGTGCCAGCAGCAACAGGGATGAACCGAATCAGCCCCAGCATTTT	CASSNRDEPNQPQHF
-	TRBV19	TRBJ1-5	-	TGTGCCAGTAGTATAGGTGGCTATAGCAATCAGCCCCAGCATTTT	CASSIGGYSNQPQHF
-	TRBV7-2	TRBJ2-3	-	TGTGCCAGCCAATTAGGGGTTGGCACAGATACGCAGTATTTT	CASQLGVGTDTQYF
-	TRBV28	TRBJ2-2	TRBD2	TGTGCCAGCAGCCGCGTGGGAGGGAGGAACACCGGGGAGCTGTTTTTT	CASSRVGGRNTGELFF
-	TRBV20-1	TRBJ2-1	-	TGCAGTGCTAATGGGTGGCGTAGCGGACTCTACAATGAGCAGTTCTTC	CSANGWRSGLYNEQFF
-	TRBV6-1	TRBJ1-1	-	TGTGCCAGCAGGCCGACAGGAGGCACTGAAGCTTTCTTT	CASRPTGGTEAFF
-	TRBV7-9	TRBJ2-2	-	TGTGCCAGCAGCTTAGGGTCCGGGGAGCTGTTTTTT	CASSLGSGELFF
-	TRBV12-3/TRBV12-4	TRBJ2-1	TRBD2	TGTGCCAGCAGACCCACTAGCGGGAGCCTCAATGAGCAGTTCTTC	CASRPTSGSLNEQFF
-	TRBV24-1	TRBJ2-2	-	TGTGCCACCAGTGATGCCCGGGGCTGGAACACCGGGGAGCTGTTTTTT	CATSDARGWNTGELFF
-	TRBV20-1	TRBJ2-3	TRBD2	TGCAGTGCTAGCTCCGGCGGGGGAGCCACAGATACGCAGTATTTT	CSASSGGGATDTQYF
-	TRBV6-2/TRBV6-3	TRBJ2-5	TRBD2	TGTGCCAGCAGTCAGACTAGCGGGGGAGAGACCCAGTACTTC	CASSQTSGGETQYF
-	TRBV5-1	TRBJ2-1	TRBD2	TGCGCCAGCAGCTTGGTGAGTAGCGGGGACAATGAGCAGTTCTTC	CASSLVSSGDNEQFF
-	TRBV4-2	TRBJ1-1	-	TGTGCCAGCAGCCAAGTTTCCTCCAGGGGTTACACTGAAGCTTTCTTT	CASSQVSSRGYTEAFF
-	TRBV2	TRBJ2-2	TRBD1	TGTGCCAACAGGGGGCTAGCCGCCGGGGAGCTGTTTTTT	CANRGLAAGELFF
-	TRBV11-2	TRBJ2-1	-	TGTGCCAGCAGCTTAACCTACAATGAGCAGTTCTTC	CASSLTYNEQFF
-	TRBV11-2	TRBJ2-3	TRBD2	TGTGCCAGCAGCTTAGGGGCGGGGGGGCGCACAGATACGCAGTATTTT	CASSLGAGGRTDTQYF
-	TRBV7-2	TRBJ2-2	-	TGTGCCAGCAGCATTCATTGGGGCGGCACCGGGGAGCTGTTTTTT	CASSIHWGGTGELFF
-	TRBV29-1	TRBJ2-7	-	TGCAGCGTTGAAGAACACGGCCAGGGTCGCGAGCAGTACTTC	CSVEEHGQGREQYF
-	TRBV15	TRBJ2-2	-	TGTGCCACCAGCAGAGATAAGGACCGGGACACCGGGGAGCTGTTTTTT	CATSRDKDRDTGELFF
-	TRBV6-2/TRBV6-3	TRBJ2-1	-	TGTGCCAGCAGTTACACCCCCGGTCTAGGGTACTACAATGAGCAGTTCTTC	CASSYTPGLGYYNEQFF
-	TRBV24-1	TRBJ2-1	TRBD2	TGTGCCACCAGTGCCGCGGGAGCCAATGAGCAGTTCTTC	CATSAAGANEQFF